The 19 T cell receptor beta chains below come from one sample, sequenced in a study of blood T cell repertoires in COVID-19. Using immunoSEQ multiplex PCR, the repertoire was profiled, and TCRdb retains in-frame clones only, with some absent. The data hold roughly 100,000 clones, with approximately 77% observed a single time. Sequencing was performed on peripheral blood. These receptor sequences come from a woman of 80 years or more with acute or convalescent COVID-19.

The rearrangement links TRBV19 to TRBJ1-1; a possible D gene is TRBD1 (5 bases). With 4 bases removed from V and 9 bases from J, the gap between germline ends came to 30 bases. The length of the CDR3 is 18 residues. Germline V CDR1 and CDR2: LNHDA, SQIVND (reference sequence). This CDR3 is CASSTRPRGGGEGAKAFF. Here the CDR3 DNA reads TGTGCCAGTAGTACCCGCCCTAGGGGCGGGGGGGAAGGGGCTAAAGCTTTCTTT.

The chain employs TRBV29-1 and TRBJ2-7; TRBD2 matches 14 bases. The V gene end was trimmed by 4 bases and the J gene end by 9 bases; junction bases not matched to a gene: 8. This CDR3 has 14 amino acids. Germline V gene lookup returns CDR1 SQVTM and CDR2 ANQGSEA. Written as DNA, the CDR3 is TGCAGCGTTGGATTACCGACTAGCGGGAGGGTGCAGTACTTC. This encodes CSVGLPTSGRVQYF.

The chain employs TRBV6-6 and TRBJ1-4; TRBD1 agrees at 9 bases. This CDR3 is built from 15 residues. Looked up from germline, CDR1 is MNHNY and CDR2 is SVGAGI (reference sequence). J gave up 5 bases and V 6 bases, and 7 bases lay outside the gene matches. CDR3: CASSYTGQGNEKLFF. The CDR3 DNA follows: TGTGCCAGCAGCTACACGGGACAGGGAAATGAAAAACTGTTTTTT.

The CDR3: CASSATHGGINTEAFF. CDR3 DNA sequence: TGTGCCAGCAGCGCCACGCACGGCGGAATTAACACTGAAGCTTTCTTT. The rearrangement uses TRBV5-6 and TRBJ1-1; D is ambiguous. The germline CDR1 and CDR2 sequences are SGHDT and YYEEEE. This CDR3 spans 16 amino acids. The V and J ends lost 4 bases and 2 bases respectively, with 18 bases between them.

This clone appeared many times. The CDR3 DNA follows: TGTGCCCCAGGAGGGGGCGGAGGGGTGAGCACCGGGGAGCTGTTTTTT. This sequence encodes CAPGGGGGVSTGELFF. The chain is built from TRBV7-9 and TRBJ2-2; weak D call: TRBD1 (7 bases). CDR3 length equals 16 residues. In germline, CDR1 is SEHNR, CDR2 FQNEAQ (reference sequence). Trimming stripped 11 bases from V and 4 bases from J, with 23 bases between.

As regards this clone: The junction departs from germline at one end; a sequencing error may be responsible. The chain uses TRBV5-1 and TRBJ2-6; the match to TRBD1 covers 8 bases. Per germline, CDR1 SGHRS and CDR2 YFSETQ. The CDR3 loop spans 13 amino acids. The CDR3 region is CASSPQGDNVLTF. For the CDR3, the DNA is TGCGCCAGCAGCCCACAGGGGGACAACGTCCTGACTTTC.

The CDR3 loop is CASSYVTGEHGYTF. CDR3 coding DNA: TGTGCCAGCAGTTACGTGACAGGGGAACATGGCTACACCTTC. V is TRBV6-2 or TRBV6-3 and J is TRBJ1-2; TRBD1 matches 8 bases. The V gene end was trimmed by 2 bases and the J gene end by 6 bases; junction bases not matched to a gene: 5. The V gene's germline CDR1 is MNHEY and CDR2 SVGEGT. The CDR3 has 14 residues.

The V gene is TRBV3-1 (or the pseudogene TRBV3-2), the J gene TRBJ1-1; 9 bases agree with TRBD1. Germline loops: CDR1 LGHDT, CDR2 YNNKEL (reference sequence). The CDR3 covers 14 residues. V dropped 1 base and J dropped 6; count of bases not matched to a gene: 3. The CDR3 DNA reads as TGTGCCAGCAGCCAAGTGGGACAGGGAGCTGAAGCTTTCTTT. Amino acid sequence: CASSQVGQGAEAFF.

V usage is TRBV6-2 or TRBV6-3 and J usage is TRBJ1-4; a weak D match, TRBD1 (6 bases). V was cut by 6 bases and J by 0 bases, with 8 bases left in between. The CDR3 is 14 amino acids. Germline CDR1 is MNHEY and CDR2 is SVGEGT. The CDR3 sequence is CASSGQPTNEKLFF. In nucleotides, the CDR3 is TGTGCCAGCAGCGGACAGCCAACTAATGAAAAACTGTTTTTT.

The V gene is TRBV7-2, the J gene TRBJ2-1, with D unresolved. Trimming left V 5 bases short and J 6 bases short, with 11 bases between. CDR1 and CDR2 from the germline V gene are SGHTA and FQGNSA. This CDR3 region has 13 residues. As DNA, the CDR3 is TGTGCCAGCAGCATAAATGGCCCCAATGAGCAGTTCTTC. Its translation: CASSINGPNEQFF.

This clone was picked up a small number of times. The chain joins TRBV7-9 to TRBJ1-4, with TRBD1 identical over 7 bases. With 0 bases clipped from V and 7 bases from J, the junction kept 2 bases outside the gene matches. The CDR3 loop spans 14 amino acids. Germline V gene lookup returns CDR1 SEHNR and CDR2 FQNEAQ (reference sequence). CDR3 nucleotides: TGTGCCAGCAGCTTAGCCGGACAGGTTGAAAAACTGTTTTTT. It translates to CASSLAGQVEKLFF.

The chain uses TRBV20-1 and TRBJ2-5; D is unclear. With 4 bases removed from V and 2 bases from J, the gap between germline ends came to 5 bases. Per germline, CDR1 DFQATT and CDR2 SNEGSKA (reference sequence). The CDR3 sequence is 11 residues long. As DNA, the CDR3 is TGCAGTGCTACTAAACAAGAGACCCAGTACTTC. It specifies CSATKQETQYF.

CDR3 bases: TGTGCCAGCAGCCAAGGGGTCAGGGGCTCTGGAAACACCATATATTTT. Its protein is CASSQGVRGSGNTIYF. J is TRBJ1-3 and V is TRBV3-1 (or the pseudogene TRBV3-2); TRBD1 is a possible D gene (6 bases). Trimming took 1 base from V and 0 from J, leaving 10 bases between them. Germline assignment: CDR1 LGHDT and CDR2 YNNKEL (reference sequence). The CDR3 is 16 amino acids.

There are a few counts of this clone. The CDR3 loop is CASGGINEKLFF. The CDR3 DNA is TGTGCCAGCGGGGGGATTAATGAAAAACTGTTTTTT. The chain recombines TRBV2 with TRBJ1-4; maybe TRBD1 (5 bases). The ends were cut back, 8 bases at V and 4 bases at J, with 8 bases in the middle. Germline values: CDR1 SNHLY, CDR2 FYNNEI. This CDR3 region has 12 residues.

This chain connects TRBV28 to TRBJ2-7, with D maybe TRBD2 (5 bases). Trimming stripped 4 bases from V and 9 bases from J, with 19 bases between. The CDR3 sequence is 14 residues long. In germline, CDR1 is MDHEN, CDR2 SYDVKM. The CDR3 reads CASSSSAGSEGQYF. The CDR3 DNA follows: TGTGCCAGCAGTTCCTCCGCGGGCAGCGAAGGGCAGTACTTC.

The chain has TRBV5-1 and TRBJ1-1; D is possibly TRBD1 (5 bases). CDR3 length: 14 residues. Deletions cut 2 bases from V and 0 bases from J, with 8 bases between. Germline-derived CDR1 and CDR2 are SGHRS and YFSETQ. CDR3 sequence (DNA): TGCGCCAGCAGCTTACAGGTGATGAACACTGAAGCTTTCTTT. Translated: CASSLQVMNTEAFF.

The chain employs TRBV6-2 or TRBV6-3 and TRBJ1-3; no definite D call. This CDR3 contains 15 residues. Trimming stripped 7 bases from V and 1 base from J, with 14 bases between. In germline, CDR1 is MNHEY, CDR2 SVGEGT. CDR3 loop: CASTPGAHSGNTIYF. The CDR3 DNA reads as TGTGCCAGCACCCCAGGAGCCCATTCTGGAAACACCATATATTTT.

In DNA, the CDR3 is TGTGCCAGCAGTACCACAGGGTCTGGAAACACCATATATTTT. The encoded protein is CASSTTGSGNTIYF. This chain connects TRBV28 to TRBJ1-3, with D perhaps matching TRBD1 (6 bases). Per germline, CDR1 MDHEN and CDR2 SYDVKM. V lost 5 bases, J lost 1 base, and 9 bases lay in between. This CDR3 region has 14 residues.

The chain couples TRBV7-2 to TRBJ2-3; 13 bases agree with TRBD2. The CDR3 has 16 amino acids. In germline, CDR1 is SGHTA, CDR2 FQGNSA. Unmatched junction bases numbered 4, after V lost 5 bases and J lost 2 bases. CDR3 bases: TGTGCCAGCAGCAAGGGACTAGCGGGGAACACAGATACGCAGTATTTT. It codes for CASSKGLAGNTDTQYF.